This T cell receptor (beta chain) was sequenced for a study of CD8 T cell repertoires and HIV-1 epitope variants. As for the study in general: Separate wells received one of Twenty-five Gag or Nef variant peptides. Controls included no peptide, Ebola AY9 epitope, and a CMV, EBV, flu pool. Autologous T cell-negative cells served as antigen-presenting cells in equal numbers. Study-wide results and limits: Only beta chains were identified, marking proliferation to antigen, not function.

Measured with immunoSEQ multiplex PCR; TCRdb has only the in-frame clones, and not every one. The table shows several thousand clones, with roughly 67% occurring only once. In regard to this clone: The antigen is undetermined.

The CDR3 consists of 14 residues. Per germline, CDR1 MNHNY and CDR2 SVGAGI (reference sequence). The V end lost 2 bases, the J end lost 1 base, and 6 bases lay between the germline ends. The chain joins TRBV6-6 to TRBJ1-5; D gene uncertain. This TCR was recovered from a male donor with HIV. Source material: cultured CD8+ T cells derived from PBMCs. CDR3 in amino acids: CASSYPDSNQPQHF. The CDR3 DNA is TGTGCCAGCAGTTACCCCGACAGCAATCAGCCCCAGCATTTT.